This TCR beta chain was sequenced in a study of shared clonotypes between healthy human individuals. Every subset had its genomic DNA shared out evenly among several immunoSEQ plates. Clones were read by immunoSEQ multiplex PCR, and TCRdb kept only the in-frame ones, dropping some. Found here are about 2 million clones, just under 95% of them singletons; the top ten hold 0.85% to 1.2%. CD45RO negativity and positive selection for CCR7 defined naive CD8 cells, a population that excluded terminally differentiated effector memory CD45RA+ cells. The study drew its donors from healthy HIV-negative adults without recent acute infections or vaccinations. V lost 1 base and J lost 8, with 18 bases in between. There are 16 residues in the CDR3. Germline CDR1 and CDR2: SNHLY and FYNNEI.

The source is a man aged 18-30 years in good health. V usage is TRBV2 and J usage is TRBJ2-1; tentatively, D is TRBD2 (7 bases). Material for sequencing was naive CD8+ T cells sorted from blood. CDR3 residues: CASSEGGGSPLHEQFF. The CDR3 DNA reads TGTGCCAGCAGTGAAGGGGGGGGCTCTCCCTTACATGAGCAGTTCTTC.